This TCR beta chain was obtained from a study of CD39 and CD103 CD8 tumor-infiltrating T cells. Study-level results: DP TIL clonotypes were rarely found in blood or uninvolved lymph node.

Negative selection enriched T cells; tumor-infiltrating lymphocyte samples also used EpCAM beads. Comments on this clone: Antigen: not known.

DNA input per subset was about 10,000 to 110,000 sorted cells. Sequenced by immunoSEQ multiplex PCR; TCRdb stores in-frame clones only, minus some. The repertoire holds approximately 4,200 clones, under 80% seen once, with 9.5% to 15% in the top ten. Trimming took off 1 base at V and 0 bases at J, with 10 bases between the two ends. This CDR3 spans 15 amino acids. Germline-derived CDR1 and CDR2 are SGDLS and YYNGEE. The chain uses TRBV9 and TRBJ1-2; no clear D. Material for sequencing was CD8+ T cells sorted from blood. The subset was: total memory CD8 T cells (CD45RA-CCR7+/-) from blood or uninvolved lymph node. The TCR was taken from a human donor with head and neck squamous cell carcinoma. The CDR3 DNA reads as TGTGCCAGCAGCGTATGGAGCAAAGCTAACTATGGCTACACCTTC. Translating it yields CASSVWSKANYGYTF.